This T cell receptor (beta chain) originates from a study of T cell responses to AZD1222 COVID-19 vaccine (dated by TCRdb to the early 2020s). With respect to the entire study: AZD1222 recipients given second doses at about 4 weeks or at about 12 weeks were pooled, since spike-specific TCR depth and breadth were not found to differ between the two schedules. Trial participants were enrolled by age into subgroups of 18-55, 56-69 and 70-plus years, and 148, 28 and 57 TCR-sequenced participants, respectively, were included in these subgroups. TCR sequencing covered roughly 230 trial participants: 200 to 210 given two doses of AZD1222 and 26 given two doses of MenACWY control vaccine.

What this sample's time point label stands for: baseline before first vaccination. The vaccinee samples were drawn from two UK trials, COV001 and COV002, one of which was a single-blind randomized controlled phase 2/3 trial testing AZD1222 (ChAdOx1 nCoV-19) in healthy adults. For TCRbeta chain sequencing, PBMC samples were collected from trial participants at day 0 and at day 28 after the second dose. Worth noting for this clone: Its antigen is currently not known. No much larger clone is present one base from it, and per-base qualities are unavailable.

Results the study describes overall, beyond this receptor: In the small 56-69-year group, the increase in depth fell short of significance, most likely because of low power. The vaccine-associated CD4 TCRs covered the entire spike protein, and the dominant responses fell in regions 160-218 and 743-854. Only five to seven AZD1222 recipients were SARS-CoV-2 seropositive at baseline, limiting conclusions about previously exposed vaccinees. Nearly half of unique spike-specific TCRs reportedly recognized epitopes outside regions mutated in the B.1.351 and B.1.1.7 variants. No day 14 peak-response samples were available, so repertoires were characterized only after the peak T cell response. Most participants were white British and females outnumbered males, and the authors suggested that clonal diversity may have been underestimated. After two AZD1222 doses, both the breadth and the depth of spike-specific TCRs were significantly higher than at day 0 and than in MenACWY recipients.

The CDR3 numbers 14 residues from cysteine through phenylalanine. Kept here is only the CDR3 DNA, which spans 42 bases and is read in frame from base 1. As encoded in the germline V gene, CDR1 is MDHEN while CDR2 is SYDVKM. The V end loses 6 bases and the J end loses 6 bases, and a stretch of 18 bases separates them. The CDR3 regions of human TCRbeta chains were subjected to immunosequencing. In the authors' own workflow: Repertoire TCRs were checked for matches against a reference library of SARS-CoV-2-specific TCRs that had been generated using the MIRA antigen-specificity platform. Breadth meant the fraction of unique TCRs that were SARS-CoV-2-associated, whereas depth meant the fraction of total T cells that were SARS-CoV-2-associated. Using the MIRA data, each spike-specific TCR was assigned both to the spike region to which the TCR was reactive and to a CD4 or CD8 class. Log10-transformed breadth and depth values were compared by one-way ANOVA with Sidak's multiple comparisons tests. Here the immuneACCESS table is served through TCRdb, limited to in-frame sequences with V and J called. Missing clones are a known gap in these copies; in checked studies unresolved V genes cover under half, and the rest lacks a known reason. The V and J calls and clone size come from that table; D and trimming were worked out from the DNA. This sample comprises about 160,000 clones, about 88% of them detected only once. The biggest ten clones account for 4.5% to 6.5% of the sample.

The source material was peripheral blood, sampled on day 0 of AZD1222 vaccination. The clonotype was recovered from an adult in good health. The rearranged chain carries TRBV28 and TRBJ2-7; D gene: possibly TRBD1, on 5 matching bases. The CDR3: CASRVLGRVSEQYF. The DNA sequence follows: TGTGCCAGCAGGGTATTGGGCAGGGTAAGCGAGCAGTACTTC.